Below, 15 T cell receptor beta chains from the same sample are listed, as sequenced in a study of beta chain features in type 1 diabetes. Expressed TCRB transcripts got sequenced, as all isolated RNA was reverse transcribed. Some clones are missing from TCRdb's copy, which holds only in-frame ones; the method was immunoSEQ multiplex PCR. The repertoire consists of 200,000 to 250,000 clones, with around an eighth occurring once and the leading ten covering around 0.025%. The source material was naive CD4+ T cells from blood. These receptors were collected from a woman between 35 and 50 years old in good health.

The chain uses TRBV19 and TRBJ2-7, with TRBD1 as a possible D gene (7 bases). V lost 7 bases and J lost 2, with 12 bases in between. This CDR3 has 13 residues. The germline V gene encodes CDR1 LNHDA and CDR2 SQIVND (reference sequence). The CDR3 DNA is TGTGCCAGTATGGAGGGACAGACCTACGAGCAGTACTTC. The encoded protein is CASMEGQTYEQYF.

The chain links TRBV11-2 to TRBJ1-4; D is ambiguous. Between the trimmed V and J ends, which lost 1 base and 8 bases, there was a span of 17 bases. This CDR3 has 16 amino acids. The germline V gene has CDR1 SGHAT and CDR2 FQNNGV. The CDR3 loop is CASSLALWAIKEKLFF. In DNA form, the CDR3 reads TGTGCCAGCAGCTTAGCTCTCTGGGCAATAAAGGAAAAACTGTTTTTT.

J is TRBJ1-2 and V is TRBV19, with D maybe TRBD1 (6 bases). The CDR3 runs to 15 residues. CDR1 is LNHDA and CDR2 is SQIVND in the germline V gene (reference sequence). Trimming took 6 bases from V and 4 from J, leaving 18 bases between them. The CDR3 DNA is TGTGCCAGTAGAAGATCAGGGGCCGGGGCCTATGGCTACACCTTC. Amino acid sequence: CASRRSGAGAYGYTF.

V and J are TRBV27 and TRBJ1-5, with TRBD1 matching 8 bases. CDR1 MNHEY and CDR2 SMNVEV come from the germline V gene (reference sequence). Unmatched junction bases numbered 9, after V lost 7 bases and J lost 1 base. The length of the CDR3 is 16 residues. The CDR3 here is CASNDRGGKSNQPQHF. The CDR3 region has the DNA TGTGCCAGCAATGACAGGGGAGGGAAAAGCAATCAGCCCCAGCATTTT.

A few counts support this clone. V and J are TRBV9 and TRBJ1-2; no reliable D call. Germline lookup yields CDR1 SGDLS and CDR2 YYNGEE. V was pared by 1 base and J by 4 bases, with 8 bases between. The CDR3 runs 13 residues. This chain's CDR3 is CASSVTGSYGYTF. Written as DNA, the CDR3 is TGTGCCAGCAGCGTAACGGGGAGCTATGGCTACACCTTC.

This rearrangement joins TRBV11-2 to TRBJ2-5, with TRBD2 identical over 11 bases. CDR1 is SGHAT and CDR2 is FQNNGV in the germline V gene. V dropped 5 bases and J dropped 7; count of bases not matched to a gene: 9. CDR3 length: 15 amino acids. DNA for the CDR3: TGTGCCAGCAGCCTTAGCGGGGGGGCCGGGTGGACCCAGTACTTC. This codes for CASSLSGGAGWTQYF.

This clone was observed many times. This chain links TRBV7-9 with TRBJ1-5, with 11 bases matching TRBD1. Germline V gene sequence: CDR1 SEHNR, CDR2 FQNEAQ (reference sequence). The CDR3 length is 16 residues. V was clipped by 4 bases and J by 5 bases; unmatched bases: 7. The CDR3 here is CASSSGRTGGDQPQHF. CDR3 nucleotides: TGTGCCAGCAGCTCCGGAAGGACAGGGGGCGATCAGCCCCAGCATTTT.

The chain has TRBV29-1 and TRBJ1-1; 8 bases match TRBD1. The CDR3 loop spans 13 amino acids. The germline V gene has CDR1 SQVTM and CDR2 ANQGSEA. With V trimmed by 5 bases and J by 2 bases, 4 bases remained unmatched. The CDR3 loop is CSVRDRTNTEAFF. Here the CDR3 DNA reads TGCAGCGTTCGGGACAGGACCAACACTGAAGCTTTCTTT.

The chain joins TRBV19 to TRBJ2-2, with a tentative D call TRBD1 (6 bases). The V end lost 4 bases, the J end lost 5 bases, and 14 bases lay between the germline ends. The CDR3 totals 15 residues. Germline V gives CDR1 LNHDA, CDR2 SQIVND (reference sequence). The CDR3 region is CASSNHQTGTGELFF. Here the CDR3 DNA reads TGTGCCAGTAGTAACCACCAGACAGGAACCGGGGAGCTGTTTTTT.

This chain connects TRBV7-6 to TRBJ1-1; 8 bases match TRBD1. CDR1 and CDR2 from the germline V gene are SGHVS and FNYEAQ. V lost 0 bases, J lost 5 bases, and 5 bases stayed unmatched. The CDR3 spans 15 residues. Here the CDR3 reads CASSLADRGFTEAFF. CDR3 bases: TGTGCCAGCAGCTTAGCCGACAGGGGATTTACTGAAGCTTTCTTT.

The chain uses TRBV7-9 and TRBJ2-2, with D uncertain. Germline CDR1 and CDR2: SEHNR and FQNEAQ (reference sequence). The CDR3 loop spans 15 amino acids. Trimming removed 5 bases at V and 2 bases at J, with 12 bases between. CDR3 region: CASSPLNLNTGELFF. CDR3 bases: TGTGCCAGCAGCCCCTTGAATCTAAACACCGGGGAGCTGTTTTTT.

This clone has just a few counts. The chain joins TRBV5-6 to TRBJ1-2; 12 bases match TRBD1. The length of the CDR3 is 14 residues. Germline V gene lookup returns CDR1 SGHDT and CDR2 YYEEEE. V gave up 4 bases and J gave up 3 bases; unmatched junction bases: 1. CDR3 loop: CASSRDRGHYGYTF. CDR3 DNA: TGTGCCAGCAGCCGGGACAGGGGGCACTATGGCTACACCTTC.

The chain couples TRBV4-3 to TRBJ1-4, with 8 bases identical to TRBD1. Trimming took 0 bases from V and 2 from J; bases not matched to a gene: 2. The CDR3 has 16 amino acids. Germline V gene lookup returns CDR1 LGHNA and CDR2 YSLEER. CDR3 nucleotides: TGCGCCAGCAGCCAAGACCAGGGGGCTACTAATGAAAAACTGTTTTTT. Translation: CASSQDQGATNEKLFF.

This chain joins TRBV5-1 and TRBJ1-5; 7 nucleotides match TRBD1. The germline V gene encodes CDR1 SGHRS and CDR2 YFSETQ. Trimming cost V 4 bases and J 7 bases; bases outside gene matches: 11. The CDR3 has 15 amino acids. The CDR3 spells CASSPGTETYQPQHF. DNA of the CDR3: TGCGCCAGCAGCCCCGGGACAGAGACTTACCAGCCCCAGCATTTT.

This clone appeared a few times. This chain joins TRBV7-9 and TRBJ1-4, with 9 bases fitting TRBD1. This CDR3 spans 16 amino acids. Germline CDR1 SEHNR, CDR2 FQNEAQ (reference sequence). V dropped 4 bases and J dropped 7; count of bases not matched to a gene: 10. The CDR3 DNA reads TGTGCCAGCAGCTCTTTCCATACAGGGGGCGGTGAAAAACTGTTTTTT. The encoded protein is CASSSFHTGGGEKLFF.